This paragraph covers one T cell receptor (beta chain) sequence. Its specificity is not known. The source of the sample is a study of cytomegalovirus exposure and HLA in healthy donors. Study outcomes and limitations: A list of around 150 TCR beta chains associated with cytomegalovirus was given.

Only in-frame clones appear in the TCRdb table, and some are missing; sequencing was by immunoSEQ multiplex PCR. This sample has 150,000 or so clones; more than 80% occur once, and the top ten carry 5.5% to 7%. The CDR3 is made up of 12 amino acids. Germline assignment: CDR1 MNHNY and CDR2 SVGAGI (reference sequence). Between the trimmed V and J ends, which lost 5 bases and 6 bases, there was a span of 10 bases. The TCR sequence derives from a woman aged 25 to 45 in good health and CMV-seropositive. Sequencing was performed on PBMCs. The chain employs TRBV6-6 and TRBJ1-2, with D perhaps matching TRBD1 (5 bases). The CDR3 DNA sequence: TGTGCCAGCAGTATCGGGGGGGATGGCTACACCTTC. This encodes CASSIGGDGYTF.